This TCR beta chain was captured by sequencing in a study of blood T cell repertoires in COVID-19. At the level of the study: Acute and convalescent COVID-19 samples came from the United States, Italy and Spain. Sources were T cells, B-cell-depleted T cells, or PBMCs; the material itself was cDNA or gDNA.

There are 15 residues in the CDR3. Between the trimmed V and J ends, which lost 1 base and 7 bases, there was a span of 13 bases. In germline, CDR1 is MNHEY, CDR2 SMNVEV (reference sequence). In the source study's methods: Estimated nucleated cell counts came from reference gene primer amplification. Repertoires were generated with immunoSEQ multiplex PCR, while TCRdb's copy carries only in-frame clones and drops some. Clone size and V and J calls were adopted from that table, with D and trimming inferred from the DNA. Among 75,000 to 90,000 clones listed, approximately 86% were seen once. The material sequenced was peripheral blood. V gene TRBV27 combines with J gene TRBJ2-2, with D possibly matching TRBD2 (5 bases). The TCR comes from an elderly man with active or convalescent COVID-19. CDR3: CASSLFSGLNGELFF. As DNA, the CDR3 is TGTGCCAGCAGTTTATTTTCGGGGTTGAACGGGGAGCTGTTTTTT.